This TCR beta chain was identified in a study of shared clonotypes between healthy human individuals. As for the study in general: Three plates each covered CD4 naive and memory; CD8 naive two, CD8 memory one.

The study, taken as a whole, reports: Expectations were that clonotype sharing among donors would be affected by sequencing depth.

The CDR3 spans 15 residues. Germline values: CDR1 SGHNT, CDR2 YYREEE (reference sequence). Genomic DNA (from each subset) was split evenly across several immunoSEQ plates. The assay was immunoSEQ multiplex PCR, and TCRdb's table has in-frame clones only and misses some. The repertoire holds some 1.5 million clones, around 98% seen once, with roughly 0.42% in the top ten. This clone was recorded only once. The antigen remains undetermined. At one end, the junction sequence differs from germline, possibly due to a read error. This sequence joins TRBV5-4 and TRBJ1-2, with 7 nucleotides matching TRBD1. This receptor was obtained from a man younger than 40 in good health. Specimen: naive CD4+ T cells sorted from blood. The subset was: CD45RA+ positively selected. The CDR3, as DNA: TGCGCCAGCAGCCAAGACTCAGGGGGGGCAGCGGGCTACACCTTC. Residues: CASSQDSGGAAGYTF.